These 9 T cell receptor beta chains were sequenced from one sample in a study of cytomegalovirus exposure and HLA in healthy donors. A multiplex PCR was run with 60 Vbeta primers and 13 Jbeta primers. Generated by immunoSEQ multiplex PCR, the TCRdb table keeps only in-frame clones and is missing some. The data hold roughly 200,000 clones, with 70% to 85% observed a single time. The sample consisted of PBMCs. These receptors came from an older woman in good health and CMV-seropositive.

The rearrangement joins TRBV27 to TRBJ2-5; D not resolved. CDR1 MNHEY and CDR2 SMNVEV come from the germline V gene (reference sequence). V was trimmed by 0 bases and J by 1 base, leaving 6 bases between them. The CDR3 is made up of 14 amino acids. CDR3 in amino acids: CASSLSTGQETQYF. CDR3 sequence (DNA): TGTGCCAGCAGTTTATCGACGGGCCAAGAGACCCAGTACTTC.

The V gene is TRBV5-1, the J gene TRBJ1-1, with TRBD1 matching 8 bases. V gave up 3 bases and J gave up 2 bases; unmatched junction bases: 12. CDR3 length: 17 amino acids. Germline values: CDR1 SGHRS, CDR2 YFSETQ. The chain's CDR3 is CASSWGDRTTTNTEAFF. CDR3 bases: TGCGCCAGCAGCTGGGGGGACAGGACCACAACCAACACTGAAGCTTTCTTT.

This clone was picked up a small number of times. The chain has TRBV12-5 and TRBJ1-1; D is ambiguous. The germline CDR1 and CDR2 sequences are LGHNT and FRNRAP. The V end lost 2 bases, the J end lost 2 bases, and 6 bases lay between the germline ends. The CDR3 loop spans 13 amino acids. In nucleotides, the CDR3 is TGTGCTAGTGGTTTGAAGAGCAACACTGAAGCTTTCTTT. Translated: CASGLKSNTEAFF.

The chain couples TRBV11-2 to TRBJ1-2, with 9 bases identical to TRBD1. Germline loops: CDR1 SGHAT, CDR2 FQNNGV. Unmatched junction bases numbered 3, after V lost 5 bases and J lost 5 bases. The CDR3 covers 13 residues. Here the CDR3 DNA reads TGTGCCAGCAGCCGGGACAGGGAATATGGCTACACCTTC. As protein: CASSRDREYGYTF. Drawing the rest from reference TRBV11-2 and TRBJ1-2, the complete variable domain is EAGVAQSPRYKIIEKRQSVAFWCNPISGHATLYWYQQILGQGPKLLIQFQNNGVVDDSQLPKDRFSAERLKGVDSTLKIQPAKLEDSAVYLCASSRDREYGYTFGSGTRLTVV.

The chain links TRBV6-5 to TRBJ2-5; perhaps TRBD2 as D (7 bases). The CDR3 spans 16 residues. The germline gives CDR1 MNHEY, CDR2 SVGAGI. Between the trimmed V and J ends, which lost 2 bases and 2 bases, there was a span of 15 bases. The CDR3 bases are TGTGCCAGCAGTTACCGGAGGGGGGGGGAACAAGAGACCCAGTACTTC. It specifies CASSYRRGGEQETQYF.

This chain connects TRBV6-5 to TRBJ1-5, with D unresolved. V was cut by 5 bases and J by 2 bases, with 10 bases left in between. The CDR3 consists of 14 residues. CDR1 MNHEY and CDR2 SVGAGI come from the germline V gene. Here the CDR3 reads CASSLNLGNQPQHF. The CDR3 DNA reads TGTGCCAGCAGTCTAAATTTAGGCAATCAGCCCCAGCATTTT.

This rearrangement joins TRBV25-1 to TRBJ1-2; D perhaps matches TRBD1 (6 bases). The CDR3 runs to 15 residues. V was pared by 3 bases and J by 2 bases, with 13 bases between. Germline CDR1 MGHDK, CDR2 SYGVNS. The CDR3 DNA reads as TGTGCCAGCAGTGACGGGACAAGGTCGAACTATGGCTACACCTTC. It translates to CASSDGTRSNYGYTF.

CDR3 in amino acids: CASSPRDRDSGANVLTF. The DNA for the CDR3 is TGTGCCAGCAGTCCACGGGACAGGGACTCTGGGGCCAACGTCCTGACTTTC. The chain couples TRBV27 to TRBJ2-6; 9 bases align to TRBD1. V was pared by 5 bases and J by 0 bases, with 5 bases of the junction left unmatched. Germline V gene sequence: CDR1 MNHEY, CDR2 SMNVEV (reference sequence). The CDR3 sequence is 17 residues long. The full variable domain, in which reference TRBV27 and TRBJ2-6 provide the parts outside the CDR3, is EAQVTQNPRYLITVTGKKLTVTCSQNMNHEYMSWYRQDPGLGLRQIYYSMNVEVTDKGDVPEGYKVSRKEKRNFPLILESPSPNQTSLYFCASSPRDRDSGANVLTFGAGSRLTVL.

This chain links TRBV21-1 with TRBJ2-1; the table's D call TRBD1 went unverified against the DNA. TRBV21-1 is designated a pseudogene. The CDR3 totals 13 residues. The DNA for the CDR3 is TGTGCCAGCGCAATGAGACAGGGAAATGAGCAGTTCTTC. It is translated as CASAMRQGNEQFF.